This TCR beta chain was sequenced during a study of blood T cell repertoires in COVID-19. Study details: Samples came from the United States, Italy and Spain, spanning acute and convalescent COVID-19. T cells, B-cell-depleted T cells, or PBMCs supplied cDNA or gDNA.

The CDR3 has 18 residues. V was trimmed by 1 base and J by 7 bases, leaving 22 bases between them. In germline, CDR1 is LGHNA, CDR2 YNFKEQ. In the original analysis: From reference gene primer amplification, estimates of nucleated cell counts were derived. The repertoire was sequenced with immunoSEQ multiplex PCR; TCRdb's copy has only in-frame clones and lacks some. V and J calls and clone size are those listed in that table; D and trimming were worked out from the DNA. The data hold fewer than 250,000 clones, with about 80% observed a single time. The chain couples TRBV4-2 to TRBJ2-2, with a possible D match to TRBD1 (6 bases). The sequencing input was peripheral blood. This sequence originates from a man aged 55 to 70 with acute or convalescent COVID-19. The CDR3 is CASSQVYVRGQFIGELFF. CDR3 nucleotide sequence: TGTGCCAGCAGCCAAGTCTATGTTAGAGGACAGTTCATCGGGGAGCTGTTTTTT.